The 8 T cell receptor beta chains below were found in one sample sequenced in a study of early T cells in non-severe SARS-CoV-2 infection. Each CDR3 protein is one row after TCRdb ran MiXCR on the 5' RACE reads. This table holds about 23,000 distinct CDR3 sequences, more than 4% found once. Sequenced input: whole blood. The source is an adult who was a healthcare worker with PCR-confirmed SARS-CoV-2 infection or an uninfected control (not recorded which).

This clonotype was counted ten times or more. As DNA, the CDR3 is TGTGCCAGTATGAGGGGACTAGCGGGGGGTGAGCAGTTCTTC. Protein: CASMRGLAGGEQFF. The chain is built from TRBV19 and TRBJ2-1; 15 bases map to TRBD2. Trimming removed 7 bases from V and 9 bases from J; junction bases left unmatched: 4. The CDR3 is made up of 14 amino acids. CDR1 is LNHDA, CDR2 SQIVND, per germline (reference sequence).

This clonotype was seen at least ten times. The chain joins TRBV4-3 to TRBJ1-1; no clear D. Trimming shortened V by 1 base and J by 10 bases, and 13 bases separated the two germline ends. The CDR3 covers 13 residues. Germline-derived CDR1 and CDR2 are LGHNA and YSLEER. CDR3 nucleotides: TGCGCCAGCAGCCAAGCCCCAGGCTACCGAGCTTTCTTT. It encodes CASSQAPGYRAFF.

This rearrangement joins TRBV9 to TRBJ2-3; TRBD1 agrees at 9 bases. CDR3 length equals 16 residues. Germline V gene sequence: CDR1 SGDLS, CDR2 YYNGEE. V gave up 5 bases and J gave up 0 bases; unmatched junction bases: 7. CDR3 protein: CASSDGQGHSTDTQYF. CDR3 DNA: TGTGCCAGCAGTGACGGACAGGGGCATAGCACAGATACGCAGTATTTT. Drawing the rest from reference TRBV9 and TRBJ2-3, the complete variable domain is DSGVTQTPKHLITATGQRVTLRCSPRSGDLSVYWYQQSLDQGLQFLIQYYNGEERAKGNILERFSAQQFPDLHSELNLSSLELGDSALYFCASSDGQGHSTDTQYFGPGTRLTVL.

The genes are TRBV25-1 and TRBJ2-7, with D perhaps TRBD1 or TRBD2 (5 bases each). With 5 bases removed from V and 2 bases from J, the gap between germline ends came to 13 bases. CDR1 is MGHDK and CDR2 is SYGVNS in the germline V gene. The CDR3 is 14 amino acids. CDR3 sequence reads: CASSRGGGTYEQYF. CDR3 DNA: TGTGCCAGCAGTCGGGGCGGTGGGACCTACGAGCAGTACTTC.

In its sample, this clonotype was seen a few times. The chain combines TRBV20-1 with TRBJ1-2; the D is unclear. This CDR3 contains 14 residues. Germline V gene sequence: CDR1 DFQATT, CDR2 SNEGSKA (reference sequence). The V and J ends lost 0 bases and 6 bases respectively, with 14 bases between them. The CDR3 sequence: CSARDPSSGDGYTF. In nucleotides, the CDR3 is TGCAGTGCTAGAGATCCCTCCAGTGGGGATGGCTACACCTTC.

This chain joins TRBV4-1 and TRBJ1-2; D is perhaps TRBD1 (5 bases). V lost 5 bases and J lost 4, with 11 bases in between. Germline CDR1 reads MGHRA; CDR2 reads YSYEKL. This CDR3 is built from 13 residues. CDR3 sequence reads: CASSSTGVYGYTF. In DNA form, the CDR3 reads TGCGCCAGCAGCTCGACGGGGGTCTATGGCTACACCTTC.

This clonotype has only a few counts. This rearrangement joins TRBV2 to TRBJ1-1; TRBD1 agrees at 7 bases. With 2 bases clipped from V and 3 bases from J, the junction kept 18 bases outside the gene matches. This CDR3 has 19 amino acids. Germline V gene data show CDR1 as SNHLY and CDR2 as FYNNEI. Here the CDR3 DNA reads TGTGCCAGCAGTGAATCGAGGCCGTGGAGGGGGCAAGAGGACACTGAAGCTTTCTTT. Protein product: CASSESRPWRGQEDTEAFF.

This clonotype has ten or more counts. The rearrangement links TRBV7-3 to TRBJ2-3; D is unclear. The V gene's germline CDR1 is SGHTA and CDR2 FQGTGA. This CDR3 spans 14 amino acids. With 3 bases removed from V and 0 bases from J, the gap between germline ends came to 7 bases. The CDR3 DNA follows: TGTGCCAGCAGCTTTGGAATTAGCACAGATACGCAGTATTTT. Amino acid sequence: CASSFGISTDTQYF. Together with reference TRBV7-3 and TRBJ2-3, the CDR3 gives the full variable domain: GAGVSQTPSNKVTEKGKYVELRCDPISGHTALYWYRQSLGQGPEFLIYFQGTGAADDSGLPNDRFFAVRPEGSVSTLKIQRTERGDSAVYLCASSFGISTDTQYFGPGTRLTVL.